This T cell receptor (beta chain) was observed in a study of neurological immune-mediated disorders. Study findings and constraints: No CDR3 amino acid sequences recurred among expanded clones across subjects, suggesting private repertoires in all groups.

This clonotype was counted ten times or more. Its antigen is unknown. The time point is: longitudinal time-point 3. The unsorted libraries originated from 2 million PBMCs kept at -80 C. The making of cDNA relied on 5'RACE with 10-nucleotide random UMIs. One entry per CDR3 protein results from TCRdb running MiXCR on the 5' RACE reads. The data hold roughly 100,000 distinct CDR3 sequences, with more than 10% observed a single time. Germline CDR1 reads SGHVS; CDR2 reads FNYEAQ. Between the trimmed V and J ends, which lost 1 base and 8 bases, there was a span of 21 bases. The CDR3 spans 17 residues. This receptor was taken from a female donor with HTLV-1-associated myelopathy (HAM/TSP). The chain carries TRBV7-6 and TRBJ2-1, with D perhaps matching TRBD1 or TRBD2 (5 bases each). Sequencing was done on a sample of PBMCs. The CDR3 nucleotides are TGTGCCAGCAGCTTAGACACAGTGGTTCAGGGCGGGCATGAGCAGTTCTTC. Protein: CASSLDTVVQGGHEQFF.